The clone carrying this TCR beta chain was recorded at least ten times. Its antigen is still unknown. Unique molecular identifiers featured in how the TCRbeta library was prepared. One entry per CDR3 protein results from TCRdb running MiXCR on the PCR reads. The data contain 400,000 to 450,000 distinct CDR3 sequences, about 40% of them singletons. The sample belongs to a study of T-cell reconstitution after alpha-beta-depleted transplantation in children. Overall study findings and caveats: Several hundred rapidly expanded clones from non-depleted graft cells reportedly supplied alpha-beta T cells about two months post-transplant. Most T-cell counts and diversity one year after the transplant came from T cells that were newly produced. Some patients showed high day-60 TCRbeta diversity, which derived from surviving recipient T cells and thymic progenitors.

The CDR3 loop spans 18 amino acids. The V gene's germline CDR1 is MDHEN and CDR2 SYDVKM. Trimming removed 10 bases from V and 6 bases from J, with 31 bases in between. The gene calls are TRBV28 and TRBJ2-1; D might be TRBD1 or TRBD2, each matching 5 bases. This specimen was PBMCs, taken before TCRalphabeta/CD19-depleted stem cell transplant. This receptor was taken from a girl aged 2 to 10 with aplastic anemia, due to receive a stem cell transplant. The CDR3 DNA sequence: TGTGCCATCCGGGACGGGCAGAAGCGGAGCCTTAAATTCAATGAGCAGTTCTTC. This sequence encodes CAIRDGQKRSLKFNEQFF.